The source of this T cell receptor (beta chain) is a study of cytomegalovirus exposure and HLA in healthy donors. 13 Jbeta primers and 60 Vbeta primers were used for the PCR. Data came from immunoSEQ multiplex PCR; TCRdb stores just in-frame clones and leaves some out. Counted here are roughly 190,000 clones, less than 85% occurring once; the ten biggest clones make up about 5%. The CDR3 has 16 residues. V gave up 4 bases and J gave up 2 bases; unmatched junction bases: 7. Looked up from germline, CDR1 is SGHAT and CDR2 is FQNNGV. V is TRBV11-2 and J is TRBJ2-3, with 9 nucleotides matching TRBD2. The source of this sequence is a man younger than 40 in good health and CMV-seropositive. The sample taken for sequencing was PBMCs. CDR3 coding DNA: TGTGCCAGCAGCTCCTTGCGGGGGGGGCTCACAGATACGCAGTATTTT. Translated: CASSSLRGGLTDTQYF. The variable domain in full, with the rest retrieved from reference TRBV11-2 and TRBJ2-3, is EAGVAQSPRYKIIEKRQSVAFWCNPISGHATLYWYQQILGQGPKLLIQFQNNGVVDDSQLPKDRFSAERLKGVDSTLKIQPAKLEDSAVYLCASSSLRGGLTDTQYFGPGTRLTVL.